A single TCR beta chain is shown here with its context. Antigen: not known. This entry is derived from a study of cytomegalovirus exposure and HLA in healthy donors. Findings and caveats of the study: Donors were assumed by presence/absence analyses to have roughly uniform sequencing depth. TCR beta V segments were, for the most part, productive about 87% or about 30% of the time in an earlier analysis. Several of the most significant clusters were apparently associated with common viral pathogens in a later analysis.

PCR used 60 Vbeta primers and 13 Jbeta primers. Here immunoSEQ multiplex PCR was the method, and the copy in TCRdb shows in-frame clones only, minus some. The sample shows roughly 140,000 clones, around 72% of them seen only once. The V gene's germline CDR1 is LNHNV and CDR2 YYDKDF (reference sequence). The trim removed 0 bases at V and 4 bases at J, leaving 8 bases unmatched. There are 18 residues in the CDR3. The J gene is TRBJ2-1, the V gene TRBV15; 11 positions match TRBD2. Input material: PBMCs. The TCR originated in a man between 18 and 35 years old in good health and CMV-seronegative. The CDR3 loop reads CATSRDPGLAGVYNEQFF. The CDR3 DNA is TGTGCCACCAGCAGAGATCCCGGACTAGCGGGCGTTTACAATGAGCAGTTCTTC.